Listed here are 22 T cell receptor beta chains from one sample, sequenced in a study of spatial heterogeneity in lung cancer. Time point indicated: sample taken at primary tumor resection. Whole RNA came from tumor, nontumor lung or frozen PBMC and was sequenced without being sorted. TCRdb reanalysed the 5' RACE reads using MiXCR and keeps one entry per CDR3 protein. The data show approximately 12,000 distinct CDR3 sequences, roughly an eighth seen once. The source material was PBMCs, sampled at surgery. The receptors were sampled from a female donor with early-stage non-small cell lung cancer.

The table lists this clonotype with many counts. The genes are TRBV29-1 and TRBJ1-1; D is unclear. The CDR3 is 12 residues long. The germline V and J ends were trimmed by 4 bases and 1 base, with 7 bases remaining between them. Germline loops: CDR1 SQVTM, CDR2 ANQGSEA. This CDR3 is CSVGAGNTEAFF. The DNA for the CDR3 is TGCAGCGTTGGGGCAGGGAACACTGAAGCTTTCTTT.

V gene TRBV7-2 combines with J gene TRBJ1-5; TRBD1 matches 9 bases. The CDR3 runs to 18 residues. Trimming took 8 bases from V and 0 from J; bases not matched to a gene: 14. Germline CDR1 and CDR2: SGHTA and FQGNSA. The CDR3 DNA sequence: TGTGCCAGCGGATCAACTCCACAGGGGGCTCTTAGCAATCAGCCCCAGCATTTT. Translated: CASGSTPQGALSNQPQHF.

This clonotype was detected only a few times. V is TRBV7-2 and J is TRBJ2-5; D tentatively fits TRBD1 or TRBD2 (7 bases each). The CDR3 consists of 14 residues. V lost 5 bases, J lost 9 bases, and 19 bases lay in between. The V gene's germline CDR1 is SGHTA and CDR2 FQGNSA. The CDR3 reads CASSPQGGQGAQYF. The CDR3 nucleotides are TGTGCCAGCAGCCCCCAGGGGGGGCAGGGGGCCCAGTACTTC.

This clonotype showed up many times. The chain combines TRBV6-5 with TRBJ1-2; 8 bases map to TRBD1. The CDR3 spans 15 residues. V lost 0 bases to trimming and J lost 4 bases; unmatched junction nucleotides: 4. From germline, CDR1 is MNHEY and CDR2 SVGAGI. The CDR3 region is CASSYSRQGSYGYTF. The CDR3 nucleotides are TGTGCCAGCAGTTACTCTCGACAGGGGAGCTATGGCTACACCTTC.

There are many counts of this clonotype. This chain uses TRBV29-1 with TRBJ2-1; 8 bases are shared with TRBD2. The germline V gene encodes CDR1 SQVTM and CDR2 ANQGSEA. This CDR3 has 14 amino acids. With V trimmed by 3 bases and J by 9 bases, 10 bases remained unmatched. CDR3 DNA sequence: TGCAGCGTTGATCGTCGGGGGGGTCTGTCTGAGCAGTTCTTC. It yields the protein CSVDRRGGLSEQFF.

This clonotype was seen ten or more times. The genes are TRBV6-2 or TRBV6-3 and TRBJ2-3, with TRBD1 as a possible D gene (5 bases). Germline assignment: CDR1 MNHEY and CDR2 SVGEGT. This CDR3 spans 17 amino acids. V dropped 0 bases and J dropped 5 bases, with 18 bases sitting between them. CDR3 residues: CASSYSVQKVQGDTQYF. CDR3 DNA sequence: TGTGCCAGCAGTTACTCGGTCCAGAAAGTTCAGGGAGATACGCAGTATTTT.

In this sample, this clonotype turned up a few times. The rearrangement joins TRBV20-1 to TRBJ2-7; the D is unclear. Germline lookup yields CDR1 DFQATT and CDR2 SNEGSKA (reference sequence). The V gene lost 1 base and the J gene lost 3 bases, with 10 bases spanning the gap. The CDR3 covers 13 residues. Here the CDR3 reads CSARVGQSYEQYF. The CDR3 nucleotides are TGCAGTGCTAGAGTAGGGCAGAGCTACGAGCAGTACTTC.

This clonotype was seen repeatedly, ten times or more. This chain joins TRBV7-8 and TRBJ2-7, with D possibly called TRBD1 or TRBD2 (5 bases each). Germline CDR1 and CDR2: SGHVS and FQNEAQ. V was shortened by 7 bases and J by 2 bases, with 18 bases between the two germline ends. The CDR3 consists of 15 residues. The CDR3 is CASTKEAGTTYEQYF. The CDR3 coding sequence is TGTGCCAGCACCAAAGAAGCCGGGACCACCTACGAGCAGTACTTC.

This clonotype was picked up a small number of times. The chain combines TRBV28 with TRBJ1-6; D call uncertain. Germline-derived CDR1 and CDR2 are MDHEN and SYDVKM. This CDR3 spans 15 amino acids. The V and J ends lost 5 bases and 7 bases respectively, with 15 bases between them. The chain's CDR3 is CASSVIKGRNSPLHF. The DNA of the CDR3 is TGTGCCAGCAGTGTAATCAAGGGCCGAAATTCACCCCTCCACTTT.

By proportion, this clonotype is medium-sized. This chain uses TRBV9 with TRBJ2-1; 13 bases agree with TRBD2. CDR3 length equals 15 residues. V trimming: 4 bases; J trimming: 5 bases; junction bases outside the gene matches: 3. Germline V gene sequence: CDR1 SGDLS, CDR2 YYNGEE. This chain's CDR3 is CASSLGLAGDNEQFF. The CDR3 DNA sequence: TGTGCCAGCAGCCTCGGACTAGCGGGAGACAATGAGCAGTTCTTC. Full variable domain (remainder filled in from reference TRBV9 and TRBJ2-1): DSGVTQTPKHLITATGQRVTLRCSPRSGDLSVYWYQQSLDQGLQFLIQYYNGEERAKGNILERFSAQQFPDLHSELNLSSLELGDSALYFCASSLGLAGDNEQFFGPGTRLTVL.

This clonotype was seen many times. The CDR3 sequence: CASSLNGGANEQFF. The CDR3 nucleotides read TGTGCCAGCAGCTTAAACGGGGGGGCCAATGAGCAGTTCTTC. This chain connects TRBV7-9 to TRBJ2-1; 8 nucleotides align to TRBD2. The CDR3 length is 14 residues. Germline V gene sequence: CDR1 SEHNR, CDR2 FQNEAQ (reference sequence). The V and J ends lost 2 bases and 6 bases, in that order; junction bases with no gene match: 3.

The chain combines TRBV7-9 with TRBJ2-1, with 11 bases matching TRBD1. Per the germline V gene, CDR1 is SEHNR and CDR2 is FQNEAQ (reference sequence). V shed 5 bases and J 7 bases; nucleotides not matched to a gene: 13. The CDR3 has 17 amino acids. In nucleotides, the CDR3 is TGTGCCAGCAGCCGTATAGCCGGACAGGGGGCAGGGAATGAGCAGTTCTTC. Translation: CASSRIAGQGAGNEQFF.

This clonotype was counted at least ten times. The chain employs TRBV15 and TRBJ1-3; 8 bases map to TRBD1. This CDR3 comprises 14 residues. Per the germline V gene, CDR1 is LNHNV and CDR2 is YYDKDF (reference sequence). V lost 5 bases, J lost 2 bases, and 2 bases stayed unmatched. Written as DNA, the CDR3 is TGTGCCACCAGCCGGACAGGGACTGGAAACACCATATATTTT. Encoded protein: CATSRTGTGNTIYF.

This clonotype is categorized as medium-sized. The chain combines TRBV7-9 with TRBJ2-3; D gene unclear. The ends were cut back, 3 bases at V and 5 bases at J, with 12 bases in the middle. The CDR3 contains 14 residues. CDR1 and CDR2 (germline): SEHNR, FQNEAQ (reference sequence). CDR3 bases: TGTGCCAGCAGCTTTCGGCTAGAGATAGATACGCAGTATTTT. This codes for CASSFRLEIDTQYF.

This clonotype was seen repeatedly, ten times or more. The V gene is TRBV29-1, the J gene TRBJ2-1, with D perhaps TRBD1 (6 bases). Germline CDR1 is SQVTM and CDR2 is ANQGSEA. The germline V and J ends were trimmed by 0 bases and 4 bases, with 10 bases remaining between them. The CDR3 covers 14 residues. CDR3 DNA: TGCAGCGTTGAAGATCGTGACAGGTACAATGAGCAGTTCTTC. It codes for CSVEDRDRYNEQFF.

At least ten counts were recorded for this clonotype. The J gene is TRBJ1-2, the V gene TRBV5-1; D is undetermined. The germline V gene has CDR1 SGHRS and CDR2 YFSETQ. V was cut by 4 bases and J by 3 bases, with 10 bases left in between. This CDR3 spans 13 amino acids. In DNA, the CDR3 is TGCGCCAGCAGCGGCCGGGCCTACTATGGCTACACCTTC. This encodes CASSGRAYYGYTF. Supplemented by reference TRBV5-1 and TRBJ1-2, the full variable domain reads KAGVTQTPRYLIKTRGQQVTLSCSPISGHRSVSWYQQTPGQGLQFLFEYFSETQRNKGNFPGRFSGRQFSNSRSEMNVSTLELGDSALYLCASSGRAYYGYTFGSGTRLTVV.

In its sample, this clonotype ranks as medium-sized. CDR3 DNA: TGTGCCAGCAGTTACTCGTCGGGACAGGGAGAGACCCAGTACTTC. Amino acids: CASSYSSGQGETQYF. The chain links TRBV6-5 to TRBJ2-5; 9 nucleotides agree with TRBD1. V shed 0 bases, J shed 4 bases, and the junction held 3 bases outside the gene matches. This CDR3 comprises 15 residues. Germline CDR1 reads MNHEY; CDR2 reads SVGAGI.

This clonotype was seen many times. The chain links TRBV29-1 to TRBJ2-1, with 11 positions matching TRBD2. Germline V lookup: CDR1 SQVTM, CDR2 ANQGSEA. The CDR3 runs to 16 residues. Trimming at V came to 0 bases and at J to 6 bases, leaving 7 bases not matched to a gene. CDR3 residues: CSVEDPSGGNLNEQFF. CDR3 DNA sequence: TGCAGCGTTGAAGACCCTAGCGGGGGGAACCTCAATGAGCAGTTCTTC.

This chain joins TRBV4-2 and TRBJ1-5; unclear D gene. The germline gives CDR1 LGHNA, CDR2 YNFKEQ. Deletions cut 0 bases from V and 0 bases from J, with 6 bases between. The CDR3 loop spans 15 amino acids. This chain's CDR3 is CASSQDQRSNQPQHF. The CDR3 coding sequence is TGTGCCAGCAGCCAAGATCAGCGTAGCAATCAGCCCCAGCATTTT.

The rearrangement links TRBV4-3 to TRBJ2-1; possibly TRBD2 for D (6 bases). The germline V gene has CDR1 LGHNA and CDR2 YSLEER. CDR3 size: 16 residues. Trimming pared 0 bases from V and 6 bases from J, leaving 15 bases between. CDR3 nucleotides: TGCGCCAGCAGCCAAGATCCACCCGCGGGACTCAATGAGCAGTTCTTC. Amino acid sequence: CASSQDPPAGLNEQFF.

As regards this clonotype: This may be a read error, as it is one base from a much larger clone. This chain uses TRBV7-4 with TRBJ2-1, with D unclear. The CDR3 length is 16 residues. The V and J ends lost 3 bases and 2 bases respectively, with 14 bases between them. Germline CDR1 reads SGHVT; CDR2 reads SQSDAQ. As DNA, the CDR3 is TGTGCCAGCAGCTTGAACCGCATGGGCACCTACAATGAGCAGTTCTTC. Its translation: CASSLNRMGTYNEQFF.

This clonotype was counted ten times or more. The CDR3 region is CASSLGRTDTQYF. CDR3 nucleotides: TGTGCCAGCAGCCTCGGACGGACAGATACGCAGTATTTT. This chain joins TRBV5-5 and TRBJ2-3; D is undetermined. V was cut by 4 bases and J by 3 bases, with 9 bases left in between. Germline V gene sequence: CDR1 SGHKS, CDR2 YYEKEE (reference sequence). This CDR3 has 13 residues.